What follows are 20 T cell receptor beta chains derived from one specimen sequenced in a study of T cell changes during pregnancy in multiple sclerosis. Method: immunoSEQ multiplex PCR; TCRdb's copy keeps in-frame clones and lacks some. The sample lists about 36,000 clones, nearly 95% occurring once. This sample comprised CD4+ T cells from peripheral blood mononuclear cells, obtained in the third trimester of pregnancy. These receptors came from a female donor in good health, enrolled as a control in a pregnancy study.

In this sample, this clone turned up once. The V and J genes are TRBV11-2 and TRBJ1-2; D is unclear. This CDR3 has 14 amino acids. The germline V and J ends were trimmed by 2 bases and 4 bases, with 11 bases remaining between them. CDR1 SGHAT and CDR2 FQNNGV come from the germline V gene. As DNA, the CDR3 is TGTGCCAGCAGCTTATCGGAGGGCCCCTATGGCTACACCTTC. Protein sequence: CASSLSEGPYGYTF. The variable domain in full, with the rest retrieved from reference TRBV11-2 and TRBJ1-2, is EAGVAQSPRYKIIEKRQSVAFWCNPISGHATLYWYQQILGQGPKLLIQFQNNGVVDDSQLPKDRFSAERLKGVDSTLKIQPAKLEDSAVYLCASSLSEGPYGYTFGSGTRLTVV.

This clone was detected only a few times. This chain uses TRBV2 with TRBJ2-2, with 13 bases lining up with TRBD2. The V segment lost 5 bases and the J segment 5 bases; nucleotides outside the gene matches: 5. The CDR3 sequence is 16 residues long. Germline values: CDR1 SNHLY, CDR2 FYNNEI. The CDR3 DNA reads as TGTGCCAGCAGTTGGACTAGCGGGGGAATTACCGGGGAGCTGTTTTTT. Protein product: CASSWTSGGITGELFF.

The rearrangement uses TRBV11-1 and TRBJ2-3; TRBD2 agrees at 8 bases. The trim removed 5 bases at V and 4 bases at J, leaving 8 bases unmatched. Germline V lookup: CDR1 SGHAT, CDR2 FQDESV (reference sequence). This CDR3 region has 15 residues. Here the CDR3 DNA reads TGTGCCAGCAGCCTAGGGCGGGGGGCGGCAGATACGCAGTATTTT. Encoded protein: CASSLGRGAADTQYF.

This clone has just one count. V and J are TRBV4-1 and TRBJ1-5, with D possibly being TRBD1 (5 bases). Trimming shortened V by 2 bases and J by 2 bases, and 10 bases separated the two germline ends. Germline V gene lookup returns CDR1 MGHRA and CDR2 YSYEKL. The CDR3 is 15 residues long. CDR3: CASSQFQGGNQPQHF. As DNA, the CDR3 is TGCGCCAGCAGCCAATTCCAGGGTGGCAATCAGCCCCAGCATTTT.

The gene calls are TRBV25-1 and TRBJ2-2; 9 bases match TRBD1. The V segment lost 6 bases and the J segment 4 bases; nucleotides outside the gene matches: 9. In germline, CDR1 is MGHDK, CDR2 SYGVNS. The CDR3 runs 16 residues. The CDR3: CASRETGTGSTGELFF. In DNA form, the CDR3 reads TGTGCCAGCAGGGAAACCGGGACAGGGAGCACCGGGGAGCTGTTTTTT.

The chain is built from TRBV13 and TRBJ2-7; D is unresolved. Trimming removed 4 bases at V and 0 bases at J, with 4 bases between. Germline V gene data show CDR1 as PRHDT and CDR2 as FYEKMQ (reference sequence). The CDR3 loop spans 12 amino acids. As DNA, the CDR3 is TGTGCCAGCAGCTCCTACTCCTACGAGCAGTACTTC. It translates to CASSSYSYEQYF.

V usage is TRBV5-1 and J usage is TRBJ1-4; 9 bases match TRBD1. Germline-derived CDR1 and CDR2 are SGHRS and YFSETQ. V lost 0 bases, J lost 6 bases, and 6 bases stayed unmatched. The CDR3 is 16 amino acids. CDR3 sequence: CASSLGDRARYEKLFF. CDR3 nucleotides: TGCGCCAGCAGCTTGGGGGACAGGGCCAGGTATGAAAAACTGTTTTTT. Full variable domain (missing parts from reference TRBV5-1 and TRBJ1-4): KAGVTQTPRYLIKTRGQQVTLSCSPISGHRSVSWYQQTPGQGLQFLFEYFSETQRNKGNFPGRFSGRQFSNSRSEMNVSTLELGDSALYLCASSLGDRARYEKLFFGSGTQLSVL.

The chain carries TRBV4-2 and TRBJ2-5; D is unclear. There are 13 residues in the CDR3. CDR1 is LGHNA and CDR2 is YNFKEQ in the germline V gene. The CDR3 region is CASGSSDQETQYF. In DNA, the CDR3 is TGTGCTAGTGGCTCGAGCGACCAAGAGACCCAGTACTTC.

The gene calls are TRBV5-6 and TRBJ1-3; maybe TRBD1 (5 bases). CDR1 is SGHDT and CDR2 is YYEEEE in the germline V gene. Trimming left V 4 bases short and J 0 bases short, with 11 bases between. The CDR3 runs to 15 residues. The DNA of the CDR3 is TGTGCCAGCAGCCGGAGACAGTTCTCTGGAAACACCATATATTTT. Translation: CASSRRQFSGNTIYF.

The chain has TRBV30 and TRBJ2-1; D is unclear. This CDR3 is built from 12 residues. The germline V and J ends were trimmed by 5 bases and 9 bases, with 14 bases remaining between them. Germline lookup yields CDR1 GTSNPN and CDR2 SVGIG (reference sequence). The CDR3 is CAWGSTDREQFF. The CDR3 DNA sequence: TGTGCCTGGGGCTCCACAGATCGTGAGCAGTTCTTC.

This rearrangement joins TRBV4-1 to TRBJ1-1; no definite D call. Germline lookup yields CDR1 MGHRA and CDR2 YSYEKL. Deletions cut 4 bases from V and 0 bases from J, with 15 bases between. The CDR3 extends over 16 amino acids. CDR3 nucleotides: TGCGCCAGCAGCCCCCTAAGGGAGAACATGAACACTGAAGCTTTCTTT. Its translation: CASSPLRENMNTEAFF.

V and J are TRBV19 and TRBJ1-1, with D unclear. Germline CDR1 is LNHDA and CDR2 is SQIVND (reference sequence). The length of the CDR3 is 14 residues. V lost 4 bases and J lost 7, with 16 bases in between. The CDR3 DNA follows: TGTGCCAGTAGTACCGCCTCCTCTCTTAGTGAAGCTTTCTTT. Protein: CASSTASSLSEAFF.

The CDR3 coding sequence is TGTGCCTCCTCAGCAGCGAAAGCTTCCTATAATTCACCCCTCCACTTT. Amino acids: CASSAAKASYNSPLHF. The V gene is TRBV19, the J gene TRBJ1-6, with D uncertain. The CDR3 runs to 16 residues. V was pared by 11 bases and J by 1 base, with 18 bases between. Per the germline V gene, CDR1 is LNHDA and CDR2 is SQIVND (reference sequence). Variable domain in full (rest from reference TRBV19 and TRBJ1-6): DGGITQSPKYLFRKEGQNVTLSCEQNLNHDAMYWYRQDPGQGLRLIYYSQIVNDFQKGDIAEGYSVSREKKESFPLTVTSAQKNPTAFYLCASSAAKASYNSPLHFGNGTRLTVT.

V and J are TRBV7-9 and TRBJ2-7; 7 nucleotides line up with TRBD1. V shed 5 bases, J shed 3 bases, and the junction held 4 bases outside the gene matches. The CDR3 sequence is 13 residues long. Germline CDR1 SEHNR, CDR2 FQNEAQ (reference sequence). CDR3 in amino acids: CASSPGQVYEQYF. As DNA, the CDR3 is TGTGCCAGCAGCCCCGGACAGGTCTACGAGCAGTACTTC.

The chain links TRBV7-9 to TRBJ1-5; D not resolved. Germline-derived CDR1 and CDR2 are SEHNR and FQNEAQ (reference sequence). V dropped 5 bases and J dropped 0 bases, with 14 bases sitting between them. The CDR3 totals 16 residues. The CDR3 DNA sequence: TGTGCCAGCAGCAGGTGGCAGACTAATAGCAATCAGCCCCAGCATTTT. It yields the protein CASSRWQTNSNQPQHF.

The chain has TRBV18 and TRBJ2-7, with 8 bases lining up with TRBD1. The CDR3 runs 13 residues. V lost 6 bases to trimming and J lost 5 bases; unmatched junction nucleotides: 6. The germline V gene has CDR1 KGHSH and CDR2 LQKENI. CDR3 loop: CASSRTGRNEQYF. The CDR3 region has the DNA TGTGCCAGCTCCCGGACAGGGAGAAACGAGCAGTACTTC.

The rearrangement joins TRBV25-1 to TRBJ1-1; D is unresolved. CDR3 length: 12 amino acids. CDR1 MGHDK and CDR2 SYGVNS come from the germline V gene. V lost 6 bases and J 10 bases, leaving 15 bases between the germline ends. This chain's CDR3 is CASSVASGPAFF. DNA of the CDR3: TGTGCCAGCAGCGTAGCATCCGGCCCAGCTTTCTTT.

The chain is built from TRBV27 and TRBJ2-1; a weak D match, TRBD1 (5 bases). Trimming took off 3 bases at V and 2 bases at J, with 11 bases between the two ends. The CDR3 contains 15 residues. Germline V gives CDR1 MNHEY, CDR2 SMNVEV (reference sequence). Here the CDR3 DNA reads TGTGCCAGCAGTTTCGGTAAACAGGCCTACAATGAGCAGTTCTTC. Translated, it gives CASSFGKQAYNEQFF.

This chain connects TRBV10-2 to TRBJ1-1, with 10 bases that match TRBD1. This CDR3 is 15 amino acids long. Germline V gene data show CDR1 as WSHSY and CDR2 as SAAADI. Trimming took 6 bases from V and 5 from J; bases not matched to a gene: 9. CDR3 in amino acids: CASSGTGVGKTEAFF. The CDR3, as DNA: TGCGCCAGCAGCGGGACAGGGGTGGGAAAAACTGAAGCTTTCTTT.

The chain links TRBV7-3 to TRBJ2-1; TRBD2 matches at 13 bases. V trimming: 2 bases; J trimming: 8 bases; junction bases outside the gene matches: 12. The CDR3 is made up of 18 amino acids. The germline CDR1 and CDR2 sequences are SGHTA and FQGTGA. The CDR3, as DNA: TGTGCCAGCAGCTTAGTCGGGACTAGCGGGGCTATTTGGGATGAGCAGTTCTTC. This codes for CASSLVGTSGAIWDEQFF.